This T cell receptor beta chain was observed in a study of cytomegalovirus exposure and HLA in healthy donors (dated by TCRdb to 2015 to 2018). Study-wide context: An earlier analysis of approximately 550 of the donors reported approximately 300 Gb of sequence data and some 120 million unique TCR beta sequences from around 200 million T cells. Roughly 300 gigabases of sequencing data and roughly 81 million unique TCR sequences made up an early release that covered nearly 650 HLA-typed donors. The genetic ancestry cluster associated with self-reported Caucasian donors included around 76% of the 300 to 450 genotyped donors. The aim of the study was to test whether cataloging public T cell receptors could identify signatures of past pathogen exposure. The T cell repertoires of several hundred subjects were profiled by immunosequencing and related to cytomegalovirus serostatus. In addition to the first cohort of roughly 670 subjects, a separate validation cohort of around 110 different subjects was used. To predict cytomegalovirus infection status, the study brought together high-throughput TCR immunosequencing, statistical association of individual TCRs with disease status, and machine learning. A later analysis re-analyzed previously published TCR beta repertoires from several hundred donors and added high-resolution HLA genotyping to study TCR occurrence patterns. The later analysis used no new phenotypic data to find candidate immune exposures, relying instead on TCR beta sequences and their occurrence across donors. To decide whether each TCR beta V gene segment behaved as functional or pseudogenic, an earlier analysis of fewer than 750 of the donors relied on high-throughput TCR beta sequencing. Donor age, sex, ethnicity and CMV serostatus were compiled together with the repertoire data. Genome-wide SNP genotypes for about 65% of the 666 donors were used in a later genetic analysis, which treated that subset as a discovery cohort. All discovery cohort repertoires had been generated on a single sequencing platform. HLA typing covered class I and class II loci at four-digit resolution. Typing coverage varied by locus: 629-630 donors for A, B, C, DRB1 and DQB1; roughly 520 for DQA1; 600 to 610 for DPA1; under 490 for DPB1. Roughly 5 DR-DQ haplotypes were handled as single units for association and clustering, since linkage in the cohort was strong. Among roughly 400 genotyped donors of the cohort, an average of approximately 220,000 unique TCR beta nucleotide sequences was sequenced per donor, of which roughly 17% were non-productive.

On the study overall, not on this receptor specifically: Across donors, most TCR sequences were observed very rarely, whereas some public TCRs were present in many individuals. The cohort was sequenced for TCR beta chains only, and without alpha or paired-chain data the features that could be detected were limited. Broadly in line with IMGT annotations, most TCR beta V segments showed up in productive rearrangements about 87% or about 30% of the time in an earlier analysis of about 500 of the donors. The sequencing pipeline was judged likely to have produced a cluster of highly shared sequence variants as a technical artifact. The earlier analysis of approximately 590 of the donors excluded 15 to 20 rarely observed V segments, including chromosome 9 orphons, because counts were too low. In a later analysis, the rate of TCR association differed among HLA loci, with DRB1 alleles having the most associated TCRs and HLA-C alleles having the fewest. In the study, approximately 160 TCR beta chains were listed as associated with cytomegalovirus. According to the authors, the approach could potentially be generalized to other disease states and immunological phenotypes. When HLA alleles, especially DR and DQ, strongly co-occurred, attributing TCR associations to individual alleles was difficult. In a later analysis, most CMV-associated TCR beta chains were found to appear HLA-restricted, with HLA associations seemingly driven largely by CMV exposure. Several of the top co-occurrence clusters appeared to be linked to parvovirus B19, influenza, CMV and Epstein-Barr virus, according to a later analysis. In vitro tests confirmed that three of the cytomegalovirus-associated TCR beta chains recognize cytomegalovirus antigens. HLA typing was unavailable for some donors at each locus, so association tests used only the typed subset. For the cohort, immune exposure information was limited to CMV serostatus. A later genetic analysis reported fewer N-insertions in productive TCRs among donors in an Asian-associated ancestry cluster than the roughly 700-donor mean. An association between a missense DCLRE1C variant and V-gene and J-gene trimming of TCR beta chains was found in a later genetic analysis and replicated in an independent cohort. Presence/absence analyses assumed roughly uniform sequencing depth across donors, an assumption that may not hold. A further reported finding was that TCR beta sequences accurately predicted the HLA-A and HLA-B alleles for most subjects in the first cohort. A later analysis found that HLA-associated TCR beta chains were more clonally expanded and had lower generation probabilities than equally common non-associated chains. The classifier was reported to diagnose cytomegalovirus status with high specificity and sensitivity in both the original and validation cohorts. Specific HLA alleles were associated with 16,951 TCR beta sequences at a false discovery rate of 0.05 in a later analysis. Linkage disequilibrium might explain the correlated functional status among segregating V segments, but an unknown experimental factor could not be ruled out.

Remarks on this clone: The clone's antigen remains unknown. No quality values exist for individual bases; no much larger clone is one base distant.

The library was made by the immunoSEQ multiplex PCR assay. A mixture of 60 forward primers for TCR Vbeta segments and 13 reverse primers for TCR Jbeta segments was used in the multiplex PCR. Amplification of the CDR3 region of rearranged TCR beta genes was performed with a multiplex PCR assay on genomic DNA. On the Illumina HiSeq System, the amplified TCR beta libraries were sequenced as 87-base-pair reads. Turning to the authors' computational methods: Across the 600 to 700 repertoires, a later analysis counted 80 million or so unique TCR beta chains, approximately 10 million of which were shared by at least two donors. Raw reads were error-corrected and collapsed into unique sequences by a nearest-neighbor algorithm in which closely related sequences were merged to remove PCR and sequencing errors. CDR3 sequences were aligned to IMGT reference sequences to assign V, D and J gene segments. For a sequence to be retained, a match of at least six nucleotides to both a V gene segment and a J gene segment was required. Rearrangements were called productive when the CDR3 lacked stop codons and stayed in frame with V and J; all others were non-productive. CDR3 was defined by IMGT convention, running from the second conserved V-encoded cysteine to the conserved J-encoded phenylalanine. In an earlier analysis of just under 600 of the donors, sequences lacking an unambiguous match to a single V gene segment were excluded. In an earlier analysis of some 590 of the donors, a V segment was called functional when productive rearrangements were above 56.7%, and segregating when the standard deviation between donors exceeded 5%. A statistical classification framework was built for diagnosing cytomegalovirus status from the catalog of TCR beta chain sequences. V and J gene assignment, in a later analysis, came from comparing TCR nucleotide sequences with IMGT/GENE-DB human TR gene sequences. The TCRdist pipeline was used in a later analysis to assign CDR3 sequences and most-parsimonious VDJ recombination scenarios. In a later analysis, each TCR beta chain was defined by its CDR3 amino acid sequence together with its V-gene family, and reads without a unique V-gene family were excluded. As a way to deal with suspected cross-contamination and a sequencing artifact, a later analysis dropped 450 to 600 nucleotide sequences that were highly shared and had low generation probability. For each public chain, a later analysis derived a clonal expansion index from normalized ranks of inferred template counts within each repertoire. In a later analysis, generation probabilities were computed with a VDJ recombination model fitted to out-of-frame rearrangements, and the resulting probabilities were checked against IGoR. A later analysis scored TCR-TCR, TCR-HLA and TCR-CMV co-occurrence with hypergeometric tests, applying a repertoire-size bias correction to TCR pairs. False discovery rates were estimated in a later analysis by permuting HLA or CMV assignments 20 times. In a later analysis, co-occurring TCRs were grouped using DBSCAN, and TCRdist sequence similarity was added for clustering within HLA-allele-positive subsets. Co-occurrence clustering excluded repertoires with fewer than 30,000 or more than 120,000 public chains, plus five with anomalous nucleotide sharing. Not all clones reach the TCRdb copy of this immuneACCESS table, which keeps in-frame sequences only. Checked studies attribute under half of the gap to unresolved V genes and leave the rest unexplained. V, J and clone size were drawn from that table, and D and trimming were deduced from the DNA. The sample profile shows around 200,000 clones; under 85% of them were found once. The ten largest clones represent roughly 1.6% of the sample.

The cohort was made up of approximately 670 healthy bone marrow donors. At the time of sampling, every cohort member was nominally healthy, though immune exposures that went unrecorded were likely present. The donor was CMV seronegative and was included in the group of a few hundred seronegative cohort members. A peripheral blood sample was provided by each donor, and peripheral blood mononuclear cells were used for TCR beta sequencing. Genomic DNA was extracted from the blood cell samples with the Qiagen DNeasy Blood Extraction Kit. This sequence originates from a man aged 50 or older in good health and CMV-seronegative. The sequenced material came from PBMCs.

The CDR3 region: CASSSRAGQETQYF. In nucleotides, the sequence is TGTGCCAGCAGCTCACGGGCGGGGCAGGAGACCCAGTACTTC. Recombination joined TRBV7-9 with TRBJ2-5; TRBD2 is a possible D gene, resting on 6 matching bases. From its cysteine to its phenylalanine, the CDR3 spans 14 amino acids. The DNA shown is the 42-base CDR3, in frame from base 1. Via the germline V gene (reference sequence), CDR1 is SEHNR and CDR2 FQNEAQ. Between the V and J ends, shortened by 4 bases and 5 bases respectively, the junction contains 14 bases.